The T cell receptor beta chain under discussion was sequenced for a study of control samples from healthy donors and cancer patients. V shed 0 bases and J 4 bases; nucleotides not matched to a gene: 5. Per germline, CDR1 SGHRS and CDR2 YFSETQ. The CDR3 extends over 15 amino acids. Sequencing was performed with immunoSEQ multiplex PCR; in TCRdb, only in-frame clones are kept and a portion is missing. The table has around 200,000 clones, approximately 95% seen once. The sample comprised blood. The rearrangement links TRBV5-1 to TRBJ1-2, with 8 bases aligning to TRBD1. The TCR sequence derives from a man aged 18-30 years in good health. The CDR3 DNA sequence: TGCGCCAGCAGCTTGGGGGACAGGCCTTCCTATGGCTACACCTTC. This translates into CASSLGDRPSYGYTF. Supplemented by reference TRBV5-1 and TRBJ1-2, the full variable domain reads KAGVTQTPRYLIKTRGQQVTLSCSPISGHRSVSWYQQTPGQGLQFLFEYFSETQRNKGNFPGRFSGRQFSNSRSEMNVSTLELGDSALYLCASSLGDRPSYGYTFGSGTRLTVV.